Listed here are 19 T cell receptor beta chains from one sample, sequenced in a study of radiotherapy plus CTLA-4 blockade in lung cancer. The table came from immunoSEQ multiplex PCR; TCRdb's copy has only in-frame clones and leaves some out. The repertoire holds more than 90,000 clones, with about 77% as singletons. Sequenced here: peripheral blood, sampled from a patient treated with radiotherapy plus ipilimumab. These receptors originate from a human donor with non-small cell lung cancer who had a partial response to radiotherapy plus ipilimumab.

The CDR3 region has the DNA TGTGCCAGCAGCGCCCAGGGGAACTCTGGAAACACCATATATTTT. Translated, it gives CASSAQGNSGNTIYF. The chain is built from TRBV9 and TRBJ1-3, with D possibly matching TRBD1 (6 bases). This CDR3 is built from 15 residues. Germline assignment: CDR1 SGDLS and CDR2 YYNGEE. The V and J ends lost 3 bases and 0 bases respectively, with 10 bases between them.

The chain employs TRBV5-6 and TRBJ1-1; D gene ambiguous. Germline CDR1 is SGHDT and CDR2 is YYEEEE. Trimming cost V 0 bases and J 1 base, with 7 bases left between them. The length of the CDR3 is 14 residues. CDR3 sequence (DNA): TGTGCCAGCAGCTTGGCCGGCGGGAACACTGAAGCTTTCTTT. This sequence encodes CASSLAGGNTEAFF. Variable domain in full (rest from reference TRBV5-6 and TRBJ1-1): DAGVTQSPTHLIKTRGQQVTLRCSPKSGHDTVSWYQQALGQGPQFIFQYYEEEERQRGNFPDRFSGHQFPNYSSELNVNALLLGDSALYLCASSLAGGNTEAFFGQGTRLTVV.

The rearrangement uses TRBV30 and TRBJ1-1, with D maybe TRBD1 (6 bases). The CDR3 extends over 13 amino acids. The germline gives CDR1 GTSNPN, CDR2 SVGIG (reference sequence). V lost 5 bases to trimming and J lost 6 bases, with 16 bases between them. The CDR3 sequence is CAWGTGIEAEAFF. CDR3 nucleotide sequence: TGTGCCTGGGGCACAGGGATAGAAGCTGAAGCTTTCTTT.

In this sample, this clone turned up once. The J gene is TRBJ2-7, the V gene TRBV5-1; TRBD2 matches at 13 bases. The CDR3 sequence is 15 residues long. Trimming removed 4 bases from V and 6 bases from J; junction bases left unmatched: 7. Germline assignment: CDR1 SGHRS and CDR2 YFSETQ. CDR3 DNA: TGCGCCAGCAGCGCGGGGACTAGCGGGACCTTCGAGCAGTACTTC. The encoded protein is CASSAGTSGTFEQYF.

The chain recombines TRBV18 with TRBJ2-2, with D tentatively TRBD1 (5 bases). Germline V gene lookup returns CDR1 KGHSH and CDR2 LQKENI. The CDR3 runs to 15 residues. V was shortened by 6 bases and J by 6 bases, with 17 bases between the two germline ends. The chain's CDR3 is CASSPAQVVAGELFF. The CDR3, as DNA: TGTGCCAGCTCCCCAGCACAGGTGGTGGCCGGGGAGCTGTTTTTT.

The CDR3, as DNA: TGTGCCACCACCCAGGGGGTCGCTGGAAACACCATATATTTT. It encodes CATTQGVAGNTIYF. The V and J genes are TRBV19 and TRBJ1-3, with 7 bases that match TRBD1. Germline loops: CDR1 LNHDA, CDR2 SQIVND (reference sequence). The CDR3 is 14 residues long. V shed 10 bases, J shed 2 bases, and the junction held 8 bases outside the gene matches.

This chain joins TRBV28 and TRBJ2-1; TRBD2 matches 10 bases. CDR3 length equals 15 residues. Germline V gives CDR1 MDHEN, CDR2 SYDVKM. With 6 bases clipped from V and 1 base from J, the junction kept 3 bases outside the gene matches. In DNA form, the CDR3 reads TGTGCCAGCAGGAGCGGGAGGGGGTCCTACAATGAGCAGTTCTTC. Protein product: CASRSGRGSYNEQFF.

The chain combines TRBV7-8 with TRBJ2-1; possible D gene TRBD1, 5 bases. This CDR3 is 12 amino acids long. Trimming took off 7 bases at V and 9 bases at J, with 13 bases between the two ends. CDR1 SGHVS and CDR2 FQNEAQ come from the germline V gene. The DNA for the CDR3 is TGTGCCAGCACCCATCCCCAGGGTGAGCAGTTCTTC. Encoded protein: CASTHPQGEQFF.

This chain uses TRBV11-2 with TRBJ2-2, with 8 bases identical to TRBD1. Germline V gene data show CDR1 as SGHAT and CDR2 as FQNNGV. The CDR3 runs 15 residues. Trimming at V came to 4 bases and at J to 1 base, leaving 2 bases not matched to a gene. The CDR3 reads CASSSGQGNTGELFF. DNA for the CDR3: TGTGCCAGCAGCTCAGGACAGGGGAACACCGGGGAGCTGTTTTTT.

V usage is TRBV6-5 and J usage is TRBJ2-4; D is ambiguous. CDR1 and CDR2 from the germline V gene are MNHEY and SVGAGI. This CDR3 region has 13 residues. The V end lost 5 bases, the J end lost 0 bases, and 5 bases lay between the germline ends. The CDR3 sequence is CASSELAKNIQYF. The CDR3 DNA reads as TGTGCCAGCAGTGAACTAGCCAAAAACATTCAGTACTTC.

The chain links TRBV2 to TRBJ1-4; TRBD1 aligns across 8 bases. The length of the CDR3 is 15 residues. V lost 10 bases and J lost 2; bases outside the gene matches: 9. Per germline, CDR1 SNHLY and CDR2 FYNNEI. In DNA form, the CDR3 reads TGTGCCAACCGCAGGGGGCTCGCGACTAATGAAAAACTGTTTTTT. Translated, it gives CANRRGLATNEKLFF. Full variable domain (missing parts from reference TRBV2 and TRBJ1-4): EPEVTQTPSHQVTQMGQEVILRCVPISNHLYFYWYRQILGQKVEFLVSFYNNEISEKSEIFDDQFSVERPDGSNFTLKIRSTKLEDSAMYFCANRRGLATNEKLFFGSGTQLSVL.

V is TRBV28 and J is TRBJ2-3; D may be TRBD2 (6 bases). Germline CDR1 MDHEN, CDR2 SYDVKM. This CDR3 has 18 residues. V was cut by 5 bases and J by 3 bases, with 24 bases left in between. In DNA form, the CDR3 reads TGTGCCAGCAGTCCACCAACAACTAGCCTAATATTAACAGATACGCAGTATTTT. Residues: CASSPPTTSLILTDTQYF.

As DNA, the CDR3 is TGTGCCAGCAGCTTAGGACTGACAGGGGGCCATTCAGGGGATACGCAGTATTTT. Translated: CASSLGLTGGHSGDTQYF. The V gene is TRBV7-9, the J gene TRBJ2-3; 10 nucleotides agree with TRBD1. Germline V CDR1 and CDR2: SEHNR, FQNEAQ (reference sequence). J was trimmed by 6 bases and V by 1 base; bases with no gene match: 13. The CDR3 totals 18 residues. Complete variable domain (other parts from reference TRBV7-9 and TRBJ2-3): DTGVSQNPRHKITKRGQNVTFRCDPISEHNRLYWYRQTLGQGPEFLTYFQNEAQLEKSRLLSDRFSAERPKGSFSTLEIQRTEQGDSAMYLCASSLGLTGGHSGDTQYFGPGTRLTVL.

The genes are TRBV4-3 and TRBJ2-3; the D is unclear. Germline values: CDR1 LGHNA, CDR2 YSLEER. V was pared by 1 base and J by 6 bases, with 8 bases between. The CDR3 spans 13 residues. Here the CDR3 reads CASSQVYLDTQYF. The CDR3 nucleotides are TGCGCCAGCAGCCAAGTTTATTTGGATACGCAGTATTTT.

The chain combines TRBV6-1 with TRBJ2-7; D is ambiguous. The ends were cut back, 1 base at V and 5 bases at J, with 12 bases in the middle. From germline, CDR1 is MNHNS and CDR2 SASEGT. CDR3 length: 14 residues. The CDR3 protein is CASSEGDSFNEQYF. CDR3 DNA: TGTGCCAGCAGTGAAGGAGACTCCTTTAACGAGCAGTACTTC.

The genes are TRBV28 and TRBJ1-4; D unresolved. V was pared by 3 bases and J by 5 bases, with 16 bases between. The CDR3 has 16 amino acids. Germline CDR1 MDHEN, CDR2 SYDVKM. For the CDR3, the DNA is TGTGCCAGCAGTTTCCCTAAAAGGACTGGGAATGAAAAACTGTTTTTT. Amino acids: CASSFPKRTGNEKLFF.

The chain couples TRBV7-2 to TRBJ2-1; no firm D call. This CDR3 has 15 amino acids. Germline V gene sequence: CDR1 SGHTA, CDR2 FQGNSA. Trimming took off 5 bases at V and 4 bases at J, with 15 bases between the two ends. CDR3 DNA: TGTGCCAGCAGCCTCCGCCGCGCCTCTTACAATGAGCAGTTCTTC. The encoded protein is CASSLRRASYNEQFF.

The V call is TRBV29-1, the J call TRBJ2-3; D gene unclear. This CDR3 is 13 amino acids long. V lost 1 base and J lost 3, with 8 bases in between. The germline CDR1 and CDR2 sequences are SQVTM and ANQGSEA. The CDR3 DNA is TGCAGCGTTGAAGGGCCAGGTACAGATACGCAGTATTTT. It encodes CSVEGPGTDTQYF.

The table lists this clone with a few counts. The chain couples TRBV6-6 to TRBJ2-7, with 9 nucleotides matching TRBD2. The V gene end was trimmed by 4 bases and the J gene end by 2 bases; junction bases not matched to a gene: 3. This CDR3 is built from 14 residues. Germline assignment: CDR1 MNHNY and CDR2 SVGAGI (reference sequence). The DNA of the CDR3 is TGTGCCAGCAGTTTAGGCGGGAGGGCCTACGAGCAGTACTTC. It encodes CASSLGGRAYEQYF.